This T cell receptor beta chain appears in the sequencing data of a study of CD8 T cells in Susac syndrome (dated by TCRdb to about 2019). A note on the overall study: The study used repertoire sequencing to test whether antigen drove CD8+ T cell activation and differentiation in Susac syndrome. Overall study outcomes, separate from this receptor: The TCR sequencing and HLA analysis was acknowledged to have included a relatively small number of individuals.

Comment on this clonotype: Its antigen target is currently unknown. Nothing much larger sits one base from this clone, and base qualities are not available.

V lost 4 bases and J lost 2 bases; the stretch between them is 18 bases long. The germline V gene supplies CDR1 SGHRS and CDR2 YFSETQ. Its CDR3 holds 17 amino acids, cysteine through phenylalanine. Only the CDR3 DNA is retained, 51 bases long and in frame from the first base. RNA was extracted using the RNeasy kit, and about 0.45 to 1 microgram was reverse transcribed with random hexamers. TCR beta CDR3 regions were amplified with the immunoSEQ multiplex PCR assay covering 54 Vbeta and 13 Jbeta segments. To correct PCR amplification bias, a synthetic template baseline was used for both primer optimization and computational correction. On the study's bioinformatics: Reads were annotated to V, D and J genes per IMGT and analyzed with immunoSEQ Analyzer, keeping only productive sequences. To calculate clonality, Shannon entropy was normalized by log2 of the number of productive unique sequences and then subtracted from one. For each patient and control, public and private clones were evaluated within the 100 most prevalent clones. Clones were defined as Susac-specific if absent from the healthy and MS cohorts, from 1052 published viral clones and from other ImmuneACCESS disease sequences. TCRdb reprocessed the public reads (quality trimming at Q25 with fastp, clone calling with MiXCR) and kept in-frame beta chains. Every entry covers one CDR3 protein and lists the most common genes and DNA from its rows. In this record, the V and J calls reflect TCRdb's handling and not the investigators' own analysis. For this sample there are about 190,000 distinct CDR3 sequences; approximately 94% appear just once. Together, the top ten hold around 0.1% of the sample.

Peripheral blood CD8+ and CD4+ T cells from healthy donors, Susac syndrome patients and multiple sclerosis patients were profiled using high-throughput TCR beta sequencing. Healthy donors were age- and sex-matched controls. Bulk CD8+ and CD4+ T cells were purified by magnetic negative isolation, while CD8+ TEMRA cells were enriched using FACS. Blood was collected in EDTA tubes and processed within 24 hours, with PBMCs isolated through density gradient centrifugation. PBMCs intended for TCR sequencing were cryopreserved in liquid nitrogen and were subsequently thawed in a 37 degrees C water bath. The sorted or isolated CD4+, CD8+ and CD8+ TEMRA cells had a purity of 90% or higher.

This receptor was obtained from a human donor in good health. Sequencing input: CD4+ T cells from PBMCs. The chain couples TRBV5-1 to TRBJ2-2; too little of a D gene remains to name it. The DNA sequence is TGCGCCAGCAGCCCCACCCGGGCCCCTGGTAACACCGGGGAGCTGTTTTTT. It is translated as CASSPTRAPGNTGELFF.